The rows below give T cell receptor beta chains drawn from one sample of a study of T-cell memory formation after mild COVID-19. In TCRdb, the 5' RACE reads were re-called with MiXCR into one record per CDR3 protein. The sample holds approximately 400,000 distinct CDR3 sequences, roughly 17% seen once. Input material: PBMCs or a T cell subset sorted from them (not recorded which). The receptors shown here come from a man aged 18 to 35 who had mild COVID-19 (a few samples of this study predate the infection). Cell type and time point are not known. Both conserved end residues are part of each CDR3. The D gene is left open where the match is weak. Clone size is stated in some rows and not others, as once, few, many or a class when expanded.

>NA|TRBD2|TRBV11-3|TRBJ2-3
CASSDRGTSGSTQYF
TGTGCCAGCAGCGATCGAGGGACTAGCGGGAGTACGCAGTATTTT
>NA|NA|TRBV28|TRBJ2-3
CASSFGGLRADTQYF
TGTGCCAGCAGTTTTGGGGGGTTGCGAGCAGATACGCAGTATTTT
>many|NA|TRBV2|TRBJ2-5
CASSRETQYF
TGTGCCAGCAGCCGGGAGACCCAGTACTTC
>few|NA|TRBV11-2|TRBJ2-2
CASSPRTAGELFF
TGTGCCAGCAGCCCCAGGACGGCCGGGGAGCTGTTTTTT
>NA|NA|TRBV7-3|TRBJ1-1
CASSLTRRAMNTEAFF
TGTGCCAGCAGCTTAACCCGCAGGGCCATGAACACTGAAGCTTTCTTT
>few|NA|TRBV7-9|TRBJ2-2
CASSPPGTFANTGELFF
TGTGCCAGCAGCCCACCCGGAACGTTCGCGAACACCGGGGAGCTGTTTTTT
>few|NA|TRBV12-3/TRBV12-4|TRBJ1-3
CASSGRSSGNTIYF
TGTGCCAGCAGCGGACGGAGCTCTGGAAACACCATATATTTT
>few|NA|TRBV2|TRBJ2-3
CASSDGQITDTQYF
TGTGCCAGCAGTGACGGACAGATCACAGATACGCAGTATTTT
>NA|NA|TRBV5-1|TRBJ2-2
CASSRPDTNTGELFF
TGCGCCAGCAGCAGGCCCGATACGAACACCGGGGAGCTGTTTTTT
>few|NA|TRBV7-2|TRBJ2-1
CASSYLRLSSYNEQFF
TGTGCCAGCAGCTATCTGCGGCTCAGCTCCTACAATGAGCAGTTCTTC
>many|NA|TRBV6-5|TRBJ1-4
CASSYQQGGNEKLFF
TGTGCCAGCAGTTACCAACAGGGCGGTAATGAAAAACTGTTTTTT
>NA|NA|TRBV5-5|TRBJ1-2
CASRGGRNYGYTF
TGTGCCAGCAGGGGCGGGAGGAACTATGGCTACACCTTC
>NA|NA|TRBV18|TRBJ2-1
CASSQVGGALTYNEQFF
TGTGCCAGCTCCCAGGTAGGAGGGGCCCTAACCTACAATGAGCAGTTCTTC
>many|NA|TRBV5-6|TRBJ2-5
CASSSLAAETQYF
TGTGCCAGCAGCTCTCTAGCTGCCGAGACCCAGTACTTC
>NA|NA|TRBV4-3|TRBJ2-1
CASSHAGGGSEQFF
TGCGCCAGCAGCCATGCTGGGGGCGGGTCTGAGCAGTTCTTC
>NA|NA|TRBV11-2|TRBJ2-7
CASSLALLVGEQYF
TGTGCCAGCAGCTTAGCTTTGTTAGTGGGCGAGCAGTACTTC
>NA|NA|TRBV7-9|TRBJ2-3
CASSSRVGADTQYF
TGTGCCAGCAGCTCCAGGGTGGGCGCAGATACGCAGTATTTT
>few|TRBD1|TRBV4-1|TRBJ2-1
CASSQADRGLSSYNEQFF
TGCGCCAGCAGCCAAGCGGACAGGGGGTTGAGCTCCTACAATGAGCAGTTCTTC
>NA|NA|TRBV6-5|TRBJ2-7
CASSTPGLRDEQYF
TGTGCCAGCAGTACCCCGGGCCTGCGGGACGAGCAGTACTTC
>NA|TRBD1|TRBV7-6|TRBJ2-6
CASSPRDRVYPGANVLTF
TGTGCCAGCAGCCCACGGGACAGGGTCTACCCTGGGGCCAACGTCCTGACTTTC
>many|NA|TRBV27|TRBJ1-5
CASCMGSNQPQHF
TGTGCCAGCTGTATGGGCAGCAATCAGCCCCAGCATTTT
>few|TRBD2|TRBV11-2|TRBJ2-3
CASRKPGLATSTDTQYF
TGTGCCAGCAGGAAACCGGGACTAGCGACTAGCACAGATACGCAGTATTTT
>few|TRBD2|TRBV5-1|TRBJ2-3
CASSSSGLAGDHF
TGCGCCAGCAGCTCGTCGGGGCTAGCGGGGGACCATTTT
>NA|NA|TRBV24-1|TRBJ2-5
CATAGEGDQETQYF
TGTGCCACCGCGGGAGAGGGGGACCAAGAGACCCAGTACTTC
>NA|NA|TRBV6-6|TRBJ2-2
CASRGRLGTGELFF
TGTGCCAGCAGGGGGCGACTAGGAACCGGGGAGCTGTTTTTT
>few|NA|TRBV7-2|TRBJ2-7
CASSLAGGQIREQYF
TGTGCCAGCAGCTTAGCCGGGGGACAGATTAGAGAGCAGTACTTC
>few|NA|TRBV5-6|TRBJ1-4
CASSLFAGGGEKLFF
TGTGCCAGCAGCTTGTTTGCCGGGGGCGGAGAAAAACTGTTTTTT
>once|NA|TRBV7-9|TRBJ1-2
CASSLYRDGGYTF
TGTGCCAGCAGCTTATACAGGGATGGCGGCTACACCTTC
>NA|NA|TRBV18|TRBJ2-3
CASSPFGDTQYF
TGTGCCAGCTCACCATTCGGGGATACGCAGTATTTT
>many|TRBD1|TRBV7-2|TRBJ2-2
CASSTRGQGHGELFF
TGTGCCAGCAGCACCAGGGGACAGGGGCACGGGGAGCTGTTTTTT
>few|TRBD2|TRBV12-3/TRBV12-4|TRBJ2-7
CASTQIGTSAHEQYF
TGTGCCAGCACCCAAATCGGGACTAGCGCCCACGAGCAGTACTTC
>NA|TRBD2|TRBV7-3|TRBJ2-3
CASSPYAGVDTQYF
TGTGCCAGCAGCCCCTACGCGGGGGTGGATACGCAGTATTTT
>few|TRBD1|TRBV4-2|TRBJ2-1
CASSQEIGTGGNEQFF
TGTGCCAGCAGCCAGGAAATCGGGACAGGGGGCAATGAGCAGTTCTTC
>few|NA|TRBV5-4|TRBJ1-2
CASSQPGRRDYGYTF
TGTGCCAGCAGCCAACCCGGACGGAGGGACTATGGCTACACCTTC
>few|NA|TRBV12-3/TRBV12-4|TRBJ2-3
CASSGPITDTQYF
TGTGCCAGCAGCGGACCAATAACAGATACGCAGTATTTT
>few|NA|TRBV6-4|TRBJ2-3
CATRGEADTQYF
TGTGCCACTCGAGGGGAGGCAGATACGCAGTATTTT
>NA|NA|TRBV10-3|TRBJ2-1
CAISDMGQPYNEQFF
TGTGCCATCAGTGACATGGGACAACCCTACAATGAGCAGTTCTTC
>NA|TRBD2|TRBV9|TRBJ2-3
CASSLRSGGGTDTQYF
TGTGCCAGCAGCCTACGTTCGGGGGGGGGCACAGATACGCAGTATTTT
>few|NA|TRBV4-3|TRBJ1-4
CASSQQTSGPRGEKLFF
TGCGCCAGCAGCCAGCAAACTTCCGGGCCCCGCGGGGAAAAACTGTTTTTT
>few|NA|TRBV7-6|TRBJ2-1
CASSSSGAREQFF
TGTGCCAGCAGCTCATCAGGGGCTCGAGAGCAGTTCTTC
>NA|NA|TRBV5-5|TRBJ2-3
CASSFGLGEGTDTQYF
TGTGCCAGCAGCTTCGGACTTGGGGAGGGCACAGATACGCAGTATTTT
>NA|NA|TRBV29-1|TRBJ1-1
CSVFVNTEAFF
TGCAGCGTTTTCGTGAACACTGAAGCTTTCTTT
>few|NA|TRBV10-3|TRBJ1-1
CAIKRGNTEAFF
TGTGCCATCAAAAGGGGGAACACTGAAGCTTTCTTT
>many|TRBD1|TRBV6-2/TRBV6-3|TRBJ2-4
CASISAPGQGVCF
TGTGCCAGCATCTCAGCTCCCGGACAGGGGGTTTGCTTC
>many|NA|TRBV18|TRBJ2-4
CASSPLGGGVSKNIQYF
TGTGCCAGCTCACCCCTGGGGGGCGGCGTCTCCAAAAACATTCAGTACTTC
>NA|NA|TRBV21-1|TRBJ2-2
CASSPEGGWDTGELFF
TGTGCCAGCAGCCCGGAAGGGGGGTGGGACACCGGGGAGCTGTTTTTT
>NA|NA|TRBV6-2/TRBV6-3|TRBJ2-7
CASSRIDEQYF
TGTGCCAGCAGTCGTATCGACGAGCAGTACTTC
>NA|TRBD1|TRBV11-2|TRBJ2-5
CASSLGTASRETQYF
TGTGCCAGCAGCCTAGGGACAGCAAGCCGAGAGACCCAGTACTTC
>NA|TRBD2|TRBV5-1|TRBJ2-3
CASSFSGGFRTDTQYF
TGCGCCAGCAGCTTTAGCGGGGGGTTCCGCACAGATACGCAGTATTTT
>NA|NA|TRBV18|TRBJ2-7
CASSPPAGISYEQYF
TGTGCCAGCTCACCACCTGCAGGTATCTCCTACGAGCAGTACTTC
>few|NA|TRBV29-1|TRBJ2-5
CSVEVGGVQTQYF
TGCAGCGTTGAAGTAGGGGGAGTCCAGACCCAGTACTTC
>few|NA|TRBV9|TRBJ2-3
CASSVGALSTDTQYF
TGTGCCAGCAGCGTAGGCGCCCTCTCCACAGATACGCAGTATTTT
>few|NA|TRBV28|TRBJ1-2
CASKHHLGLSGYTF
TGTGCCAGCAAGCATCACCTAGGCCTAAGTGGCTACACCTTC